This T cell receptor beta chain was captured in a study of blood T cells in healthy people across ages. Study-level background: The template switching approach captured approximately one barcoded beta molecule for every two T cells.

Then a second PCR, running about 6 to 11 cycles, was carried out with a sample-barcoded 5' primer and a J-beta primer mix. TCRdb reanalysed the 5' RACE reads using MiXCR and keeps one entry per CDR3 protein. The sample contains over 1.5 million distinct CDR3 sequences, 40% to 55% of which appear only once. Each sample had at least 6.5 million PBMCs isolated. This clonotype was detected only a few times. The source material was blood. The receptor's source is a middle-aged woman in good health.

CDR3 DNA: TGCGCCAGCAGCCATGATACACAACTGGACGAAAAGGAACCCGAGCAGTACTTC. It translates to CASSHDTQLDEKEPEQYF. V gene TRBV4-1 combines with J gene TRBJ2-7; no firm D call. V gave up 3 bases and J gave up 6 bases, with 27 bases separating them. This CDR3 has 18 residues. Germline CDR1 reads MGHRA; CDR2 reads YSYEKL.